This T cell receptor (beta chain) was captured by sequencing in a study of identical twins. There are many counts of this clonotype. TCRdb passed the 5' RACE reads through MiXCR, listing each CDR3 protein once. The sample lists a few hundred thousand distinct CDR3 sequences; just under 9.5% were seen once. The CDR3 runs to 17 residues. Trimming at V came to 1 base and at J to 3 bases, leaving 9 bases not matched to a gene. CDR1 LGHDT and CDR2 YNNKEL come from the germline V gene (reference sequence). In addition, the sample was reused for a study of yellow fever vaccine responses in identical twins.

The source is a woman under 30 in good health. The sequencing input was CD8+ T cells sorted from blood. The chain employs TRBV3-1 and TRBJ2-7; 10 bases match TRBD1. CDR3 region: CASSQVDPDRGIYEQYF. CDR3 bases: TGTGCCAGCAGCCAAGTAGATCCGGACAGGGGGATCTACGAGCAGTACTTC.